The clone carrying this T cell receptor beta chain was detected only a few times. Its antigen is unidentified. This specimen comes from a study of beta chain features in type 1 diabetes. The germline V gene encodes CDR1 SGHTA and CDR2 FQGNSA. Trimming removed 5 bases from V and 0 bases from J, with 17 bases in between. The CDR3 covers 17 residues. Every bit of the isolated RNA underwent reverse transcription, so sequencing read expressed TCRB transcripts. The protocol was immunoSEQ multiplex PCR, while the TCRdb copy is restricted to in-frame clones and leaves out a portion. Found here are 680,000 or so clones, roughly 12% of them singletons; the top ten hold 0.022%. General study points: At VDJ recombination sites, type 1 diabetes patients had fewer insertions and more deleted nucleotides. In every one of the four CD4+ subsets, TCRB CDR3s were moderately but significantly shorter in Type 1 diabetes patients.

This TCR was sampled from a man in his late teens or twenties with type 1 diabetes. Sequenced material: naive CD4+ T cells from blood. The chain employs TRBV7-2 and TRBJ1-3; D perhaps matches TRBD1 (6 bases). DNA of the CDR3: TGTGCCAGCAGCCAGGGGCAGGGGATAACCTCTGGAAACACCATATATTTT. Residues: CASSQGQGITSGNTIYF.